This T cell receptor (beta chain) appears in the sequencing data of a study of a mutant IDH1 vaccine in newly diagnosed glioma. The overall study: Therapy received beforehand was radiotherapy, temozolomide, or both, with most patients given both.

The study's findings and limits: Vaccine-induced immune responses were detected in over 90% of patients.

This clone was detected once. Its antigen is unknown. CDR1 is SNHLY, CDR2 FYNNEI, per germline. The CDR3 contains 16 residues. The junction had 8 bases not matched to a gene; V was cut back by 3 bases and J by 1 base. The data were produced by immunoSEQ multiplex PCR, yet TCRdb's version contains in-frame clones alone and is incomplete. The sample consists of 50,000 to 75,000 clones, more than 85% of them appearing once. The time point is: baseline, week 1 (first vaccination visit). The treatment was: pre-vaccination baseline after standard-of-care therapy. The sample in question was PBMCs, obtained from a glioma patient treated with radiotherapy, temozolomide or both. The TCR originated in a man aged 50-59 years with glioma. The V gene is TRBV2, the J gene TRBJ2-7, with 8 bases that match TRBD2. CDR3 loop: CASSDLSGSISYEQYF. Here the CDR3 DNA reads TGTGCCAGCAGTGATCTGAGCGGGAGTATTTCCTACGAGCAGTACTTC.